This T cell receptor beta chain appears in the sequencing data of a study of brain T cells in children with intractable seizures. Only cases whose brain tissue showed the highest T cell transcript signatures were sequenced. Using immunoSEQ multiplex PCR, the repertoire was profiled, and TCRdb retains in-frame clones only, with some absent. The sample holds some 20,000 clones, around 94% seen once. The germline V gene encodes CDR1 MDHEN and CDR2 SYDVKM. V dropped 6 bases and J dropped 7; count of bases not matched to a gene: 10. CDR3 length equals 16 residues. This specimen was peripheral blood, taken at surgery. The sequence came from a boy younger than 18 with focal cortical dysplasia and intractable seizures. The chain carries TRBV28 and TRBJ2-2, with TRBD1 matching over 11 bases. CDR3 coding DNA: TGTGCCAGCAGGGAAGGACAGGGGGCCCTTAACGGGGAGCTGTTTTTT. It yields the protein CASREGQGALNGELFF.